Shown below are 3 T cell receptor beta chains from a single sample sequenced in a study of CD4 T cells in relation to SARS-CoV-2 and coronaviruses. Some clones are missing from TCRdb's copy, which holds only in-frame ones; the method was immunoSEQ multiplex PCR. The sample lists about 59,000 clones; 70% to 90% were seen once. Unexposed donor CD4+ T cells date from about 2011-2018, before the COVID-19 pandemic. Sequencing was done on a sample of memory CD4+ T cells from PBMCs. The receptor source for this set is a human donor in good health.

CDR3 in DNA: TGCAGTGCTAGTTCTTCCCTCCGGCGGGGATACAGCACAGATACGCAGTATTTT. Translating gives CSASSSLRRGYSTDTQYF. The chain combines TRBV20-1 with TRBJ2-3; D perhaps matches TRBD2 (6 bases). The CDR3 is 18 residues long. The germline V gene has CDR1 DFQATT and CDR2 SNEGSKA (reference sequence). Trimming removed 3 bases from V and 0 bases from J, with 22 bases in between.

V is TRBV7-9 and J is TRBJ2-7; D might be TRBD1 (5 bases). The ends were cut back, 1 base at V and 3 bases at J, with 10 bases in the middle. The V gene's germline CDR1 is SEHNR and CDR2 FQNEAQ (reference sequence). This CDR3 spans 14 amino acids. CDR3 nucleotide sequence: TGTGCCAGCAGCTTAGGCAGCCAGGGCTACGAGCAGTACTTC. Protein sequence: CASSLGSQGYEQYF.

CDR3 DNA: TGTGCCAGCAGCTTAGCAGGCAACCAGCAGTATTTT. The encoded protein is CASSLAGNQQYF. V gene TRBV11-1 combines with J gene TRBJ2-3, with no clear D. The V and J ends lost 0 bases and 11 bases respectively, with 9 bases between them. CDR1 is SGHAT, CDR2 FQDESV, per germline (reference sequence). The CDR3 is 12 residues long.